This T cell receptor (beta chain) appears in the sequencing data of a study of cytomegalovirus exposure and HLA in healthy donors. Study observations and caveats: Researchers counted 150 to 200 TCR beta chains as cytomegalovirus-associated. Immune exposure data for these donors was limited to CMV serostatus. When a later analysis compared HLA-associated TCR beta chains with equally common others, the HLA-associated chains turned out to be more clonally expanded and to have lower generation probabilities. Several V segments, TRBV6-2 and TRBV6-3 among them, could not be told apart and were dropped.

The PCR employed 60 Vbeta primers together with 13 Jbeta primers. Clones were sequenced by immunoSEQ multiplex PCR, and TCRdb holds only the in-frame ones, with some missing. The repertoire holds about 110,000 clones, roughly three quarters seen once, with roughly a tenth in the top ten. A remark on this clone: Its target is unknown.

Trimming cost V 1 base and J 4 bases, with 11 bases left between them. The germline gives CDR1 MNHNS, CDR2 SASEGT. The CDR3 extends over 16 amino acids. The sequencing sample was made of PBMCs. The gene calls are TRBV6-1 and TRBJ2-6; D perhaps matches TRBD1 (6 bases). The sequence derives from a man aged 35-49 years in good health and CMV-seropositive. Written as DNA, the CDR3 is TGTGCCAGCAGTGAAGTAACAGGGCAAGGGGCCAACGTCCTGACTTTC. It specifies CASSEVTGQGANVLTF.